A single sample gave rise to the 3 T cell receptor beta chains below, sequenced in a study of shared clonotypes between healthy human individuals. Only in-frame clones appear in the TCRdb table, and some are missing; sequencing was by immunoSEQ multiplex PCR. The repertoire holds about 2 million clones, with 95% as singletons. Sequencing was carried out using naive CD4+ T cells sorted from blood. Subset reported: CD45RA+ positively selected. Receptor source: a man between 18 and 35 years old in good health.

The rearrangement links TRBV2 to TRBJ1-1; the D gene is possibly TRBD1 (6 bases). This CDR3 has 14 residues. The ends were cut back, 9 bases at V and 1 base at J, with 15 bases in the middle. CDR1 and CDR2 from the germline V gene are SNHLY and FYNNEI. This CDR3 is CASRPRGQNTEAFF. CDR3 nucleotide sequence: TGTGCCAGTAGACCCCGGGGGCAGAACACTGAAGCTTTCTTT.

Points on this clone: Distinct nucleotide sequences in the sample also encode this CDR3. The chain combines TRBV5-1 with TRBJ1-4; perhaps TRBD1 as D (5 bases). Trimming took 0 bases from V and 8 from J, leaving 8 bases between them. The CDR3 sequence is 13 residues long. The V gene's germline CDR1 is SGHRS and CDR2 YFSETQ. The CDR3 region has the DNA TGCGCCAGCAGCTTGGCGGGGGAGGAAAAACTGTTTTTT. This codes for CASSLAGEEKLFF.

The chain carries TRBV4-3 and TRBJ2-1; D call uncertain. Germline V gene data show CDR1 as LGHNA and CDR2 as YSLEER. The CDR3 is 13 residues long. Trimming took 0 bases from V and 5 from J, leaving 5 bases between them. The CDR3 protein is CASSQEANNEQFF. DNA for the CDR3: TGCGCCAGCAGCCAAGAAGCCAACAATGAGCAGTTCTTC.